This paragraph reports one TCR beta chain. V was clipped by 1 base and J by 5 bases, with 18 bases between them. Germline CDR1 and CDR2: SQVTM and ANQGSEA. This CDR3 has 15 residues. This sample is part of a study of blood T cell repertoires in COVID-19. In the original analysis: Nucleated cell counts were estimated from reference gene primer amplification. The method was immunoSEQ multiplex PCR; TCRdb's version includes in-frame clones alone and lacks a portion of them. V and J calls plus clone size are reproduced from that table; the DNA served to infer D and trimming. The repertoire holds tens of thousands of clones, with 80% to 85% as singletons.

The sequence was collected from a man aged 25-40 years with COVID-19, enrolled during active disease. V is TRBV29-1 and J is TRBJ2-7; a possible D gene is TRBD1 (5 bases). Input material: peripheral blood. The CDR3, as DNA: TGCAGCGTTGAAGGGGGCTTTAAGCCACTCCACGAGCAGTACTTC. It translates to CSVEGGFKPLHEQYF.